This is a list of T cell receptor beta chains from one sample in a study of cytomegalovirus exposure and HLA in healthy donors. Profiled with immunoSEQ multiplex PCR; TCRdb holds only in-frame clones, not every one. This sample carries 85,000 to 100,000 clones, more than 75% of them seen once, and the ten largest clones take 9% to 9.5%. The sequenced sample was PBMCs. These receptors came from a man aged 25 to 40 in good health and CMV-seropositive. The CDR3 runs from the conserved cysteine through the conserved F or W. D genes are given only for firm matches. Only part of the rows carry a size: once, few, many, or a class if the clone is expanded.

J gene: TRBJ1-1
V gene: TRBV28
D gene: .
clone size: .
CDR3 protein: CASSLLHMNTEAFF
CDR3 DNA: TGTGCCAGCAGTTTATTACATATGAACACTGAAGCTTTCTTT

J gene: TRBJ1-6
V gene: TRBV30
D gene: .
clone size: .
CDR3 protein: CAWSGQGNSPLHF
CDR3 DNA: TGTGCCTGGAGTGGGCAGGGTAATTCACCCCTCCACTTT

J gene: TRBJ2-3
V gene: TRBV10-3
D gene: TRBD2
clone size: .
CDR3 protein: CAISSGLAGGLDTQYF
CDR3 DNA: TGTGCCATCAGTTCGGGACTAGCGGGAGGATTAGATACGCAGTATTTT

J gene: TRBJ2-7
V gene: TRBV10-3
D gene: TRBD2
clone size: .
CDR3 protein: CAISEPIGTSGRPSYEQYF
CDR3 DNA: TGTGCCATCAGTGAGCCAATCGGGACTAGCGGGAGACCTTCCTACGAGCAGTACTTC

J gene: TRBJ1-1
V gene: TRBV4-1
D gene: TRBD1
clone size: few
CDR3 protein: CASSQGGQGRRLNTEAFF
CDR3 DNA: TGCGCCAGCAGCCAAGGTGGACAGGGGCGGAGGTTGAACACTGAAGCTTTCTTT

J gene: TRBJ1-2
V gene: TRBV5-1
D gene: TRBD1
clone size: .
CDR3 protein: CASSYRDSYTNYGYTF
CDR3 DNA: TGCGCCAGCAGCTACCGGGACAGCTACACTAACTATGGCTACACCTTC

J gene: TRBJ1-2
V gene: TRBV28
D gene: .
clone size: once
CDR3 protein: CASSPGFRYGYTF
CDR3 DNA: TGTGCCAGCAGCCCGGGTTTTAGGTATGGCTACACCTTC

J gene: TRBJ2-2
V gene: TRBV28
D gene: .
clone size: .
CDR3 protein: CASSLRGLAGSF
CDR3 DNA: TGTGCCAGCAGTTTACGTGGGCTAGCTGGTTCTTTT

J gene: TRBJ1-1
V gene: TRBV7-9
D gene: .
clone size: .
CDR3 protein: CASSFGGAGLNTEAFF
CDR3 DNA: TGTGCCAGCAGCTTCGGGGGGGCGGGTCTGAACACTGAAGCTTTCTTT

J gene: TRBJ1-4
V gene: TRBV19
D gene: .
clone size: .
CDR3 protein: CASTGGGTNEKLFF
CDR3 DNA: TGTGCCAGTACTGGGGGGGGGACTAATGAAAAACTGTTTTTT

J gene: TRBJ1-5
V gene: TRBV30
D gene: .
clone size: once
CDR3 protein: CAWTAGGLRDQPQHF
CDR3 DNA: TGTGCCTGGACGGCGGGGGGATTAAGGGATCAGCCCCAGCATTTT

J gene: TRBJ2-1
V gene: TRBV19
D gene: .
clone size: .
CDR3 protein: CASSVGEGWNEQFF
CDR3 DNA: TGTGCCAGTAGTGTCGGGGAAGGTTGGAATGAGCAGTTCTTC

J gene: TRBJ1-1
V gene: TRBV10-3
D gene: .
clone size: .
CDR3 protein: CAISDLETGNTEAFF
CDR3 DNA: TGTGCCATCAGTGACCTCGAGACAGGGAACACTGAAGCTTTCTTT

J gene: TRBJ2-5
V gene: TRBV10-3
D gene: TRBD2
clone size: .
CDR3 protein: CAISESLGDYDQETQYF
CDR3 DNA: TGTGCCATCAGTGAGTCGTTAGGGGACTACGACCAAGAGACCCAGTACTTC

J gene: TRBJ2-1
V gene: TRBV27
D gene: TRBD2
clone size: .
CDR3 protein: CASSLTFGLAGFNEQFF
CDR3 DNA: TGTGCCAGCAGTTTAACCTTTGGACTAGCGGGATTTAATGAGCAGTTCTTC

J gene: TRBJ1-1
V gene: TRBV9
D gene: .
clone size: .
CDR3 protein: CASSVAPTGLNTEAFF
CDR3 DNA: TGTGCCAGCAGCGTAGCACCCACGGGGTTGAACACTGAAGCTTTCTTT

J gene: TRBJ2-1
V gene: TRBV6-1
D gene: .
clone size: few
CDR3 protein: CASRGTGVSYNEQFF
CDR3 DNA: TGTGCCAGCAGGGGTACGGGGGTGTCCTACAATGAGCAGTTCTTC

J gene: TRBJ2-7
V gene: TRBV2
D gene: .
clone size: .
CDR3 protein: CASSRITGLYEQYF
CDR3 DNA: TGTGCCAGCAGCAGGATTACAGGGCTCTACGAGCAGTACTTC

J gene: TRBJ2-1
V gene: TRBV28
D gene: TRBD1
clone size: few
CDR3 protein: CASSVLEQGSDEQFF
CDR3 DNA: TGTGCCAGCAGTGTATTAGAACAGGGGTCCGATGAGCAGTTCTTC

J gene: TRBJ2-1
V gene: TRBV18
D gene: TRBD1
clone size: .
CDR3 protein: CASSRPGTGVGNEQFF
CDR3 DNA: TGTGCCAGCTCAAGGCCCGGGACAGGGGTTGGCAATGAGCAGTTCTTC

J gene: TRBJ2-6
V gene: TRBV19
D gene: .
clone size: .
CDR3 protein: CASISLVAGANVLTF
CDR3 DNA: TGTGCCAGTATCAGTTTGGTGGCTGGGGCCAACGTCCTGACTTTC

J gene: TRBJ2-7
V gene: TRBV27
D gene: TRBD1
clone size: few
CDR3 protein: CASRWTGSGSYEQYF
CDR3 DNA: TGTGCCAGCAGATGGACAGGGTCGGGCTCCTACGAGCAGTACTTC

J gene: TRBJ1-5
V gene: TRBV13
D gene: .
clone size: once
CDR3 protein: CASSLRGQGNQPQHF
CDR3 DNA: TGTGCCAGCAGCTTAAGGGGACAAGGCAATCAGCCCCAGCATTTT

J gene: TRBJ1-2
V gene: TRBV4-1
D gene: .
clone size: .
CDR3 protein: CASSQHVGVLNGGYTF
CDR3 DNA: TGCGCCAGCAGCCAGCACGTCGGGGTCCTTAACGGAGGCTACACCTTC

J gene: TRBJ2-2
V gene: TRBV4-1
D gene: TRBD1
clone size: .
CDR3 protein: CASSYGTAHTGELFF
CDR3 DNA: TGCGCCAGCAGCTATGGGACAGCCCACACCGGGGAGCTGTTTTTT

J gene: TRBJ1-3
V gene: TRBV7-2
D gene: .
clone size: .
CDR3 protein: CASSTYAGNTIYF
CDR3 DNA: TGTGCCAGCAGCACATATGCAGGAAACACCATATATTTT

J gene: TRBJ2-3
V gene: TRBV4-2
D gene: .
clone size: few
CDR3 protein: CASSQDGWAGDTQYF
CDR3 DNA: TGTGCCAGCAGCCAAGATGGATGGGCGGGAGATACGCAGTATTTT

J gene: TRBJ2-7
V gene: TRBV19
D gene: .
clone size: .
CDR3 protein: CASRSSGAFEQYF
CDR3 DNA: TGTGCCAGTAGATCCTCGGGTGCTTTCGAGCAGTACTTC

J gene: TRBJ1-2
V gene: TRBV14
D gene: TRBD1
clone size: .
CDR3 protein: CASSQGTGGAYGYTF
CDR3 DNA: TGTGCCAGCAGCCAGGGGACAGGGGGCGCCTATGGCTACACCTTC

J gene: TRBJ1-2
V gene: TRBV10-3
D gene: .
clone size: few
CDR3 protein: CAISESLGTTGYGYTF
CDR3 DNA: TGTGCCATCAGTGAGTCCCTTGGAACAACGGGGTATGGCTACACCTTC

J gene: TRBJ2-1
V gene: TRBV6-6
D gene: .
clone size: .
CDR3 protein: CASSYSMDLERQFF
CDR3 DNA: TGTGCCAGCAGTTATTCCATGGATCTAGAAAGGCAGTTCTTC

J gene: TRBJ2-7
V gene: TRBV5-1
D gene: TRBD1
clone size: .
CDR3 protein: CASSSSSGTGVYEQYF
CDR3 DNA: TGCGCCAGCAGCAGTTCCTCCGGGACAGGGGTCTACGAGCAGTACTTC

J gene: TRBJ2-2
V gene: TRBV7-9
D gene: .
clone size: .
CDR3 protein: CASSSPSGQRTGELFF
CDR3 DNA: TGTGCCAGCAGCTCGCCCAGTGGCCAACGAACCGGGGAGCTGTTTTTT

J gene: TRBJ1-1
V gene: TRBV18
D gene: .
clone size: .
CDR3 protein: CASSPGPQGTEAFF
CDR3 DNA: TGTGCCAGCTCACCGGGCCCCCAGGGAACTGAAGCTTTCTTT

J gene: TRBJ2-7
V gene: TRBV5-1
D gene: .
clone size: once
CDR3 protein: CASRLASGAREQYF
CDR3 DNA: TGCGCCAGCAGATTAGCTTCGGGAGCCCGCGAGCAGTACTTC

J gene: TRBJ2-3
V gene: TRBV5-4
D gene: .
clone size: .
CDR3 protein: CASSLVLAGTDTQYF
CDR3 DNA: TGTGCCAGCAGCTTGGTTTTAGCAGGCACAGATACGCAGTATTTT

J gene: TRBJ1-5
V gene: TRBV15
D gene: .
clone size: .
CDR3 protein: CATGPGGGPRGQPQHF
CDR3 DNA: TGTGCCACCGGCCCGGGTGGAGGGCCTAGGGGTCAGCCCCAGCATTTT

J gene: TRBJ2-2
V gene: TRBV5-1
D gene: .
clone size: .
CDR3 protein: CASSLLAPGTYNTGELFF
CDR3 DNA: TGCGCCAGCAGCTTGTTAGCGCCCGGGACTTATAACACCGGGGAGCTGTTTTTT

J gene: TRBJ2-7
V gene: TRBV7-6
D gene: TRBD1
clone size: .
CDR3 protein: CASSKEQGASYEQYF
CDR3 DNA: TGTGCCAGCAGCAAAGAACAGGGGGCATCCTACGAGCAGTACTTC

J gene: TRBJ1-2
V gene: TRBV9
D gene: .
clone size: .
CDR3 protein: CASSADGRGYGYTF
CDR3 DNA: TGTGCCAGCAGCGCTGACGGGCGCGGGTATGGCTACACCTTC

J gene: TRBJ1-1
V gene: TRBV28
D gene: TRBD1
clone size: .
CDR3 protein: CASSTGQGNTEAFF
CDR3 DNA: TGTGCCAGCAGTACCGGACAGGGAAACACTGAAGCTTTCTTT

J gene: TRBJ1-4
V gene: TRBV23-1
D gene: TRBD1
clone size: .
CDR3 protein: CASSPDRGATNEKLFF
CDR3 DNA: TGCGCCAGCAGTCCCGACAGGGGCGCAACTAATGAAAAACTGTTTTTT

J gene: TRBJ2-3
V gene: TRBV4-1
D gene: TRBD2
clone size: once
CDR3 protein: CASSQDRLAGDTQYF
CDR3 DNA: TGCGCCAGCAGCCAAGATCGGCTAGCGGGAGATACGCAGTATTTT

J gene: TRBJ1-2
V gene: TRBV18
D gene: .
clone size: few
CDR3 protein: CASSPPTGSYGYTF
CDR3 DNA: TGTGCCAGCTCACCACCCACAGGTTCCTATGGCTACACCTTC

J gene: TRBJ2-7
V gene: TRBV15
D gene: .
clone size: .
CDR3 protein: CATSRTRDEQYF
CDR3 DNA: TGTGCCACCAGCAGGACTAGGGACGAGCAGTACTTC

J gene: TRBJ1-2
V gene: TRBV28
D gene: TRBD1
clone size: .
CDR3 protein: CASTYRGHGYGYTF
CDR3 DNA: TGTGCCAGCACTTACAGGGGGCATGGCTATGGCTACACCTTC

J gene: TRBJ1-2
V gene: TRBV27
D gene: .
clone size: .
CDR3 protein: CASTWASYGYTF
CDR3 DNA: TGTGCCAGCACCTGGGCGAGTTATGGCTACACCTTC

J gene: TRBJ2-1
V gene: TRBV7-9
D gene: TRBD2
clone size: .
CDR3 protein: CASSPAGDHEQFF
CDR3 DNA: TGTGCCAGCAGCCCAGCGGGAGATCATGAGCAGTTCTTC

J gene: TRBJ2-5
V gene: TRBV5-4
D gene: TRBD2
clone size: .
CDR3 protein: CASSLASSGQETQYF
CDR3 DNA: TGTGCCAGCAGCTTGGCCTCTAGCGGCCAAGAGACCCAGTACTTC

J gene: TRBJ2-7
V gene: TRBV4-1
D gene: .
clone size: .
CDR3 protein: CASSQGQGAYEQYF
CDR3 DNA: TGCGCCAGCAGCCAAGGGCAAGGAGCCTACGAGCAGTACTTC

J gene: TRBJ2-3
V gene: TRBV11-3
D gene: TRBD2
clone size: .
CDR3 protein: CASSLDGLAGDTQYF
CDR3 DNA: TGTGCCAGCAGCTTAGATGGACTAGCGGGAGATACGCAGTATTTT

J gene: TRBJ1-2
V gene: TRBV2
D gene: TRBD1
clone size: .
CDR3 protein: CASSRLTGGNGYTF
CDR3 DNA: TGTGCCAGCAGTCGCCTGACAGGGGGCAATGGCTACACCTTC

J gene: TRBJ1-1
V gene: TRBV19
D gene: .
clone size: .
CDR3 protein: CASSYRGPNTEAFF
CDR3 DNA: TGTGCCAGTAGTTACCGCGGCCCGAACACTGAAGCTTTCTTT